A selection of T cell receptor beta chains follows, all from one sample in a study of stem cell transplantation in POMP-related autoinflammatory disease. Sequencing used immunoSEQ multiplex PCR; TCRdb keeps in-frame clones, though not all of them. The sample lists some 1,300 clones, over 70% occurring once. This specimen consisted of Tregs from PBMCs, obtained before stem cell transplantation. The receptors come from a human donor with POMP-related autoinflammation and immune dysregulation (PRAID). Each CDR3 is given with its conserved first and last residue. The order of the fields is D gene, V gene, J gene, clone size, CDR3 DNA, CDR3 protein. A D gene is named only where the DNA matches it firmly. Clone size is stated in some rows and not others, as once, few, many or a class when expanded.

d_call: .; v_call: TRBV7-2; j_call: TRBJ1-3; clone_size: .; cdr3_nt: TGTGCCAGCAGCTTTCGAGGCAGCCTCCTCTCTGGAAACACCATATATTTT; cdr3_aa: CASSFRGSLLSGNTIYF
d_call: .; v_call: TRBV7-9; j_call: TRBJ2-1; clone_size: .; cdr3_nt: TGTGCCACCGCGCGGTCGTACTACAATGAGCAGTTCTTC; cdr3_aa: CATARSYYNEQFF
d_call: .; v_call: TRBV7-9; j_call: TRBJ2-3; clone_size: .; cdr3_nt: TGTGCCAGCAGCCTAGAAGCAGATACGCAGTATTTT; cdr3_aa: CASSLEADTQYF
d_call: TRBD2; v_call: TRBV5-1; j_call: TRBJ2-3; clone_size: .; cdr3_nt: TGCGCCAGCAGGTTTACCGGGACTAGCGGGACTTACACAGATACGCAGTATTTT; cdr3_aa: CASRFTGTSGTYTDTQYF
d_call: .; v_call: TRBV21-1; j_call: TRBJ2-3; clone_size: .; cdr3_nt: TGTGCCAGCAGCAAAATACGGGGGCGGGCGGATACAGATACGCAGTATTTT; cdr3_aa: CASSKIRGRADTDTQYF
d_call: TRBD1; v_call: TRBV9; j_call: TRBJ1-3; clone_size: .; cdr3_nt: TGTGCCAGCAGCGCACTTGACAGGGATACTGGAAACACCATATATTTT; cdr3_aa: CASSALDRDTGNTIYF
d_call: .; v_call: TRBV2; j_call: TRBJ1-2; clone_size: few; cdr3_nt: TGTGCCAGCAGTACAGGGTTTGGCTACACCTTC; cdr3_aa: CASSTGFGYTF
d_call: .; v_call: TRBV10-1; j_call: TRBJ1-5; clone_size: .; cdr3_nt: TGCGCCAGCGGAGCGGGGGTAAAGCCCCAGCATTTT; cdr3_aa: CASGAGVKPQHF
d_call: .; v_call: TRBV29-1; j_call: TRBJ2-3; clone_size: .; cdr3_nt: TGCAGCGTTTTGGTAGTAGCAAACACAGATACGCAGTATTTT; cdr3_aa: CSVLVVANTDTQYF
d_call: .; v_call: TRBV19; j_call: TRBJ1-1; clone_size: .; cdr3_nt: TGTGCCACCTCGGGACTGTTGAACACTGAAGCTTTCTTT; cdr3_aa: CATSGLLNTEAFF